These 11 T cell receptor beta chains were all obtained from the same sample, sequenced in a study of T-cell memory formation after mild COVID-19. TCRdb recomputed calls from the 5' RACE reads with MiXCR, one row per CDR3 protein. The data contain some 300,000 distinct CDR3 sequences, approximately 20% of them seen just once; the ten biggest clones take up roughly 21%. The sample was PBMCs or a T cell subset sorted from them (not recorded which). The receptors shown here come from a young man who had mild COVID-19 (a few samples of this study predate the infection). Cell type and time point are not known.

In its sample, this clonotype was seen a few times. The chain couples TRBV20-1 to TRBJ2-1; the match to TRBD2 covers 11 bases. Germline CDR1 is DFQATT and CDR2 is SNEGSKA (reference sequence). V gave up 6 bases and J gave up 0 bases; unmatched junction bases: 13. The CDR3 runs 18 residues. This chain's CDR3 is CSASRLAGGQSSYNEQFF. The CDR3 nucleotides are TGCAGTGCGAGTAGGCTAGCGGGGGGACAGAGCTCCTACAATGAGCAGTTCTTC.

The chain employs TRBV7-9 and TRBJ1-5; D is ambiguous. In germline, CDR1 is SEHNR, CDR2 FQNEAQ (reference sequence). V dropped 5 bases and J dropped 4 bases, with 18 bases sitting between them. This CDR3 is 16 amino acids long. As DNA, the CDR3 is TGTGCCAGCAGCCTCCAGACACTCGAAGGGAATCAGCCCCAGCATTTT. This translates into CASSLQTLEGNQPQHF.

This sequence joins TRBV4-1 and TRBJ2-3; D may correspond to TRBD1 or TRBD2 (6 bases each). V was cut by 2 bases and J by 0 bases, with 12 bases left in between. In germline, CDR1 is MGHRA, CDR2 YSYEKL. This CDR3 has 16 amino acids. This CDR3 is CASSQWGASSTDTQYF. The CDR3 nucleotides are TGCGCCAGCAGCCAATGGGGGGCCTCTAGCACAGATACGCAGTATTTT.

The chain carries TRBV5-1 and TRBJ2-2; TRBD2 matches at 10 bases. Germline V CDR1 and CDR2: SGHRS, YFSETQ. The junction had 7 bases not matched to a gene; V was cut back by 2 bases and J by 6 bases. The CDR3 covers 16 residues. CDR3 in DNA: TGCGCCAGCAGCTTTTGGGGACTAGCGATGGCCGGGGAGCTGTTTTTT. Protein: CASSFWGLAMAGELFF.

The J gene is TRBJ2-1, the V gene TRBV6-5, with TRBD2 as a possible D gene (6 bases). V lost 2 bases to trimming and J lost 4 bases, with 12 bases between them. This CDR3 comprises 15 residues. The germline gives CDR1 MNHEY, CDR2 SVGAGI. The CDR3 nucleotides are TGTGCCAGCAGTTACGAGACTAGAGGTTACAATGAGCAGTTCTTC. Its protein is CASSYETRGYNEQFF.

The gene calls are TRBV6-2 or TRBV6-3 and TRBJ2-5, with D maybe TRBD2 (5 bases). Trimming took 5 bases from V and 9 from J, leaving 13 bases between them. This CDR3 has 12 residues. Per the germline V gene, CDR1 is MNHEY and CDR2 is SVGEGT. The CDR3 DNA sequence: TGTGCCAGCAGTCCCCCCCGGACTCCCCAGTACTTC. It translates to CASSPPRTPQYF.

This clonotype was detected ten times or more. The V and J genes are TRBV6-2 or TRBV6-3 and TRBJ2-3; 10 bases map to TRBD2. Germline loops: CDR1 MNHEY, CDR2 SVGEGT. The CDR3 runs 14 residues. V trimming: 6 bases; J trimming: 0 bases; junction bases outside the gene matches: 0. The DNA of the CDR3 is TGTGCCAGCAGGACTAGCGGGAGCACAGATACGCAGTATTTT. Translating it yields CASRTSGSTDTQYF.

CDR3 sequence reads: CASSPAGTVNYGYTF. DNA for the CDR3: TGTGCCAGCAGCCCAGCCGGGACAGTCAACTATGGCTACACCTTC. The V call is TRBV11-2, the J call TRBJ1-2; 7 bases align to TRBD1. Germline-derived CDR1 and CDR2 are SGHAT and FQNNGV. The CDR3 covers 15 residues. Trimming at V came to 5 bases and at J to 2 bases, leaving 8 bases not matched to a gene.

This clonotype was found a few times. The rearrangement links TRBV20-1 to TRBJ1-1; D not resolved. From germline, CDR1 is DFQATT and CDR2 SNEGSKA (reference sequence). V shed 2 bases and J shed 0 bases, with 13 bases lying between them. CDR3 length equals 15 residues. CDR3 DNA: TGCAGTGCTAGAAAGCCTCCAAGGATGAACACTGAAGCTTTCTTT. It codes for CSARKPPRMNTEAFF.

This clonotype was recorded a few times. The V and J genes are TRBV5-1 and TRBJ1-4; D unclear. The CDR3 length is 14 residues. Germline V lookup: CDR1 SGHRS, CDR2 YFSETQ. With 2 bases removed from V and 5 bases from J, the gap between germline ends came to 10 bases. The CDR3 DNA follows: TGCGCCAGCAGCTTCGGCCGGACGAATGAAAAACTGTTTTTT. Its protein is CASSFGRTNEKLFF.

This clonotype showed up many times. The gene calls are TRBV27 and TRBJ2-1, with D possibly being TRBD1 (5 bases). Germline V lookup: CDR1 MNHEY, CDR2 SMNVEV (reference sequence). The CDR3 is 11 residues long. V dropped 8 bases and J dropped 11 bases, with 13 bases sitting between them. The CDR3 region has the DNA TGTGCCAGCCGCAGGGTCGGGCAGCAGTTCTTC. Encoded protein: CASRRVGQQFF.